Below, 24 T cell receptor beta chains from the same sample are listed, as sequenced in a study of T-cell reconstitution after alpha-beta-depleted transplantation in children. The TCRbeta library was prepared with unique molecular identifiers. TCRdb re-called the PCR reads through MiXCR, storing one row per CDR3 protein. The sample has roughly 400,000 distinct CDR3 sequences; roughly 43% are singletons. The source material was PBMCs, sampled before TCRalphabeta/CD19-depleted stem cell transplant. The receptors shown here come from a girl under 10 years old with aplastic anemia, due to receive a stem cell transplant.

Only a few counts were recorded for this clonotype. The chain uses TRBV15 and TRBJ2-1, with TRBD2 matching 11 bases. CDR3 length equals 16 residues. The germline CDR1 and CDR2 sequences are LNHNV and YYDKDF (reference sequence). J was trimmed by 3 bases and V by 4 bases; bases with no gene match: 5. The CDR3 sequence: CATSTTTSGIYNEQFF. DNA of the CDR3: TGTGCCACCAGCACCACGACTAGCGGGATCTACAATGAGCAGTTCTTC.

This clonotype showed up just a few times. The rearrangement joins TRBV20-1 to TRBJ2-1, with 8 positions matching TRBD1. This CDR3 is built from 14 residues. Germline CDR1 is DFQATT and CDR2 is SNEGSKA (reference sequence). The ends lost 4 bases at V and 11 bases at J; junction bases unmatched: 13. The CDR3 region is CSAILPGQAGKQFF. CDR3 sequence (DNA): TGCAGTGCTATCCTCCCGGGACAGGCCGGGAAGCAGTTCTTC.

The CDR3 DNA follows: TGCAGTGCTAACGGGGGCTCCTACGAGCAGTACTTC. Encoded protein: CSANGGSYEQYF. The gene calls are TRBV20-1 and TRBJ2-7, with D possibly TRBD2 on 6 matching bases. The germline gives CDR1 DFQATT, CDR2 SNEGSKA (reference sequence). The V end lost 4 bases, the J end lost 0 bases, and 7 bases lay between the germline ends. This CDR3 has 12 residues.

This clonotype was counted a single time. This chain joins TRBV7-6 and TRBJ2-3, with a tentative D call TRBD2 (7 bases). CDR3 length: 15 amino acids. CDR1 SGHVS and CDR2 FNYEAQ come from the germline V gene. Trimming removed 5 bases from V and 2 bases from J, with 14 bases in between. CDR3 sequence: CASSIGGGFTDTQYF. The CDR3 coding sequence is TGTGCCAGCAGCATAGGGGGGGGATTCACAGATACGCAGTATTTT.

The chain employs TRBV29-1 and TRBJ1-5, with D hard to call. V gave up 5 bases and J gave up 4 bases, with 9 bases separating them. Per the germline V gene, CDR1 is SQVTM and CDR2 is ANQGSEA. The CDR3 spans 12 residues. CDR3 DNA sequence: TGCAGCGTTCCCGGCTCGAATCAGCCCCAGCATTTT. It encodes CSVPGSNQPQHF. Complete variable domain (other parts from reference TRBV29-1 and TRBJ1-5): SAVISQKPSRDICQRGTSLTIQCQVDSQVTMMFWYRQQPGQSLTLIATANQGSEATYESGFVIDKFPISRPNLTFSTLTVSNMSPEDSSIYLCSVPGSNQPQHFGDGTRLSIL.

The V call is TRBV20-1, the J call TRBJ2-7; D possibly corresponds to TRBD2 (5 bases). Trimming removed 1 base at V and 2 bases at J, with 12 bases between. The CDR3 has 14 residues. Germline V gives CDR1 DFQATT, CDR2 SNEGSKA (reference sequence). The CDR3 DNA follows: TGCAGTGCTAGAGCGGGAACAGTCACCTACGAGCAGTACTTC. This sequence encodes CSARAGTVTYEQYF.

In this sample, this clonotype turned up many times. J is TRBJ2-1 and V is TRBV4-2; 10 nucleotides align to TRBD2. This CDR3 is built from 16 residues. Germline CDR1 reads LGHNA; CDR2 reads YNFKEQ. V dropped 3 bases and J dropped 3; count of bases not matched to a gene: 5. CDR3: CASSQPLAGDYNEQFF. The CDR3 coding sequence is TGTGCCAGCAGCCAGCCCCTAGCGGGAGACTACAATGAGCAGTTCTTC.

The V call is TRBV20-1, the J call TRBJ2-5, with 7 bases matching TRBD2. V lost 6 bases, J lost 4 bases, and 14 bases stayed unmatched. Per the germline V gene, CDR1 is DFQATT and CDR2 is SNEGSKA (reference sequence). The CDR3 totals 15 residues. The CDR3 spells CSAAHFAGVIETQYF. DNA of the CDR3: TGCAGTGCCGCGCACTTCGCGGGGGTGATAGAGACCCAGTACTTC.

This chain uses TRBV7-9 with TRBJ2-1; 9 bases match TRBD2. J lost 3 bases, V lost 5 bases, and 2 bases had no gene match. CDR1 SEHNR and CDR2 FQNEAQ come from the germline V gene (reference sequence). The CDR3 consists of 14 residues. The CDR3 reads CASSEREVYNEQFF. DNA of the CDR3: TGTGCCAGCAGCGAGCGGGAGGTCTACAATGAGCAGTTCTTC.

This chain uses TRBV19 with TRBJ1-1; possibly TRBD1 for D (6 bases). V shed 5 bases and J shed 6 bases, with 22 bases lying between them. Germline V CDR1 and CDR2: LNHDA, SQIVND (reference sequence). The CDR3 has 16 residues. CDR3 sequence reads: CASSPRTDRPTAEAFF. The DNA of the CDR3 is TGTGCCAGTAGTCCGCGAACTGACAGGCCCACCGCTGAAGCTTTCTTT.

There are many counts of this clonotype. J is TRBJ2-1 and V is TRBV12-3 or TRBV12-4; no firm D call. The CDR3 sequence is 13 residues long. Trimming removed 3 bases at V and 5 bases at J, with 8 bases between. The CDR3: CASSLRPDNEQFF. CDR3 nucleotide sequence: TGTGCCAGCAGTTTGCGCCCGGACAATGAGCAGTTCTTC.

This clonotype has more than one count but fewer than ten. CDR3 sequence (DNA): TGCAGTGCAGACGACAGTGTCACAGATACGCAGTATTTT. It codes for CSADDSVTDTQYF. The chain couples TRBV20-1 to TRBJ2-3, with D perhaps matching TRBD1 (5 bases). Trimming removed 6 bases at V and 2 bases at J, with 12 bases between. The CDR3 has 13 amino acids. The germline V gene has CDR1 DFQATT and CDR2 SNEGSKA (reference sequence).

This clonotype came up many times. This chain uses TRBV10-3 with TRBJ1-1; 8 positions match TRBD1. Trimming cost V 3 bases and J 1 base; bases outside gene matches: 7. The CDR3 is 16 residues long. In germline, CDR1 is ENHRY, CDR2 SYGVKD. DNA for the CDR3: TGTGCCATCAGTGAAGCGACAGGGGCCCCGAACACTGAAGCTTTCTTT. This gives the protein CAISEATGAPNTEAFF.

This clonotype was recorded a few times. This rearrangement joins TRBV6-2 or TRBV6-3 to TRBJ2-2; no reliable D call. V lost 10 bases to trimming and J lost 0 bases, with 9 bases between them. The CDR3 is 13 residues long. Germline lookup yields CDR1 MNHEY and CDR2 SVGEGT. CDR3 sequence (DNA): TGTGCCACCGCGCGTACGAACACCGGGGAGCTGTTTTTT. Its protein is CATARTNTGELFF.

The chain uses TRBV20-1 and TRBJ2-1; TRBD2 matches at 9 bases. Trimming cost V 2 bases and J 8 bases; bases outside gene matches: 7. The CDR3 length is 14 residues. CDR1 and CDR2 from the germline V gene are DFQATT and SNEGSKA (reference sequence). The CDR3 nucleotides are TGCAGTGCTAGAATGGTAGCGGGAGTGTATGAGCAGTTCTTC. Encoded protein: CSARMVAGVYEQFF.

This sequence joins TRBV20-1 and TRBJ2-5; 10 bases are shared with TRBD2. The CDR3 length is 12 residues. The germline gives CDR1 DFQATT, CDR2 SNEGSKA (reference sequence). The CDR3 spells CSLDSGRETQYF. The CDR3 region has the DNA TGCAGCTTAGATAGCGGGAGGGAGACCCAGTACTTC.

This clonotype was recorded only once. The rearrangement uses TRBV12-3 or TRBV12-4 and TRBJ1-5; the D is unclear. The CDR3 spans 13 residues. With 8 bases removed from V and 0 bases from J, the gap between germline ends came to 8 bases. CDR3 sequence (DNA): TGTGCCAGCTCCATAAATAGCAATCAGCCCCAGCATTTT. Its protein is CASSINSNQPQHF.

This rearrangement joins TRBV15 to TRBJ2-7; D perhaps matches TRBD1 (5 bases). The CDR3 totals 14 residues. Trimming shortened V by 3 bases and J by 4 bases, and 13 bases separated the two germline ends. The germline gives CDR1 LNHNV, CDR2 YYDKDF (reference sequence). The CDR3 coding sequence is TGTGCCACCAGCAGGGGTCTCAGGGAATACGAGCAGTACTTC. Residues: CATSRGLREYEQYF.

The chain recombines TRBV27 with TRBJ2-2, with 9 bases matching TRBD2. This CDR3 is built from 16 residues. The V segment lost 3 bases and the J segment 5 bases; nucleotides outside the gene matches: 7. Germline lookup yields CDR1 MNHEY and CDR2 SMNVEV (reference sequence). The CDR3 here is CASSFLTSGRTGELFF. DNA of the CDR3: TGTGCCAGCAGTTTCCTCACCAGCGGGAGGACCGGGGAGCTGTTTTTT.

The chain joins TRBV2 to TRBJ1-5; D not certain. The CDR3 is made up of 14 amino acids. Germline V gives CDR1 SNHLY, CDR2 FYNNEI. With 5 bases removed from V and 1 base from J, the gap between germline ends came to 9 bases. CDR3 protein: CASSLGTSNQPQHF. As DNA, the CDR3 is TGTGCCAGCAGTTTAGGAACAAGCAATCAGCCCCAGCATTTT.

The J gene is TRBJ2-1, the V gene TRBV20-1; TRBD2 matches 7 bases. The CDR3 is 13 amino acids. V was clipped by 6 bases and J by 6 bases; unmatched bases: 8. Per the germline V gene, CDR1 is DFQATT and CDR2 is SNEGSKA (reference sequence). The CDR3 DNA follows: TGCAGTGCGACGGGAGGCACCTCCAATGAGCAGTTCTTC. Translation: CSATGGTSNEQFF.

This clonotype was recorded a few times. J is TRBJ1-4 and V is TRBV15; tentatively, D is TRBD1 (5 bases). This CDR3 has 18 amino acids. Germline values: CDR1 LNHNV, CDR2 YYDKDF (reference sequence). Deletions cut 1 base from V and 8 bases from J, with 23 bases between. In DNA, the CDR3 is TGTGCCACCAGCAGAGGGCGTGGGGCGCGGAGGAAGGAGGAAAAACTGTTTTTT. As protein: CATSRGRGARRKEEKLFF. Filled out from reference TRBV15 and TRBJ1-4, the complete variable domain reads DAMVIQNPRYQVTQFGKPVTLSCSQTLNHNVMYWYQQKSSQAPKLLFHYYDKDFNNEADTPDNFQSRRPNTSFCFLDIRSPGLGDTAMYLCATSRGRGARRKEEKLFFGSGTQLSVL.

The chain combines TRBV6-1 with TRBJ2-3, with D possibly being TRBD2 (6 bases). Looked up from germline, CDR1 is MNHNS and CDR2 is SASEGT. The CDR3 has 13 residues. V shed 10 bases and J shed 4 bases, with 15 bases lying between them. CDR3 bases: TGTGCCACCCGGGTGGAGGGGCCAGATACGCAGTATTTT. Amino acid sequence: CATRVEGPDTQYF.

This clonotype was recorded at least ten times. The chain carries TRBV28 and TRBJ2-1; D is perhaps TRBD1 or TRBD2 (5 bases each). The CDR3 extends over 15 amino acids. Germline-derived CDR1 and CDR2 are MDHEN and SYDVKM. V lost 4 bases to trimming and J lost 7 bases, with 17 bases between them. CDR3 loop: CASSSSDEGWNEQFF. The CDR3 region has the DNA TGTGCCAGCAGTTCGTCGGACGAGGGGTGGAATGAGCAGTTCTTC.